Below are 15 T cell receptor beta chains sequenced from a single sample in a study of read filtering for tumor transcriptome and immune sequencing. The library was built from 400 to 500 ng RNA with molecular barcoded adaptors for alpha/delta and beta/gamma chains. TCRdb reprocessed the reads with MiXCR, giving one entry per CDR3 protein. Here the sample spans 7,000 to 10,000 distinct CDR3 sequences, about 16% being singletons. The sequencing sample was made of a population of CD138-negative cells sorted from bone marrow. Source of these receptors: a donor over 35 with multiple myeloma.

On this clonotype: Likely a read error: the CDR3 ends without its conserved phenylalanine or tryptophan. Because the CDR3's place on the DNA is in doubt, the DNA is left out and the CDR3 is given as listed by TCRdb. The chain employs TRBV5-1 and TRBJ2-7; TRBD1 was called by the table and not checked on the DNA. The CDR3 spans 16 residues, counting both ends. Germline CDR1 is SGHRS and CDR2 is YFSETQ. The CDR3 here is CASSLGGCFLSGEQHL.

Comments on this clonotype: The missing conserved phenylalanine or tryptophan at the end of this CDR3 makes a read error likely. The chain couples TRBV9 to TRBJ1-6; 8 bases map to TRBD1. The CDR3 totals 13 residues. The germline CDR1 and CDR2 sequences are SGDLS and YYNGEE. V was clipped by 7 bases and J by 10 bases; unmatched bases: 7. CDR3 DNA sequence: TGTGCCAGCGCCCAGGGGGCGGGCTCACCCCTCCACCTT. This encodes CASAQGAGSPLHL.

This clonotype is categorized as medium-sized. The chain has TRBV7-2 and TRBJ2-6; D is undetermined. The V gene lost 2 bases and the J gene lost 0 bases, with 5 bases spanning the gap. Germline lookup yields CDR1 SGHTA and CDR2 FQGNSA. The CDR3 is made up of 15 amino acids. The CDR3 nucleotides are TGTGCCAGCAGCTTAATGGGCTCTGGGGCCAACGTCCTGACTTTC. Residues: CASSLMGSGANVLTF.

The chain has TRBV28 and TRBJ1-1; D gene uncertain. V was clipped by 1 base and J by 1 base, with 7 bases between them. CDR3 length: 14 residues. CDR1 is MDHEN, CDR2 SYDVKM, per germline. Written as DNA, the CDR3 is TGTGCCAGCAGTTTATCGGCGGGGAACACTGAAGCTTTCTTT. Its translation: CASSLSAGNTEAFF.

In its sample, this clonotype was seen many times. V usage is TRBV9 and J usage is TRBJ1-1, with a possible D match to TRBD1 (5 bases). Germline CDR1 and CDR2: SGDLS and YYNGEE. The CDR3 is 17 amino acids. V lost 0 bases to trimming and J lost 1 base, with 16 bases between them. Here the CDR3 DNA reads TGTGCCAGCAGCGTAGGTCCTTTGGGGGGTTCGAACACTGAAGCTTTCTTT. The encoded protein is CASSVGPLGGSNTEAFF.

Comments on this clonotype: The conserved phenylalanine or tryptophan is not found at the CDR3 terminus, so this likely reflects a read error. V gene TRBV24-1 combines with J gene TRBJ2-1; D not certain. Germline CDR1 and CDR2: KGHDR and SFDVKD. This CDR3 has 14 amino acids. CDR3 sequence: CATSDRLGWNEQFL. CDR3 coding DNA: TGCGCCACCAGTGATCGCCTAGGATGGAATGAGCAGTTCCTC.

Regarding this clonotype: This probably arose from a read error, given a far larger clone one base away. J is TRBJ2-2 and V is TRBV23-1; 9 bases agree with TRBD1. TRBV23-1 is classed as an ORF, of uncertain function. The CDR3 loop spans 15 amino acids. CDR3 amino acids: CASRAGTGTTGVLFF. In nucleotides, the CDR3 is TGCGCCAGCAGAGCCGGGACAGGGACCACCGGGGTGCTGTTTTTT.

The chain uses TRBV21-1 and TRBJ2-6; TRBD2, the D gene given by the table, was not confirmed from the DNA. TRBV21-1 is assigned pseudogene status. The CDR3 covers 16 residues. CDR3 residues: CASSPSRLSGANVLTF. In nucleotides, the CDR3 is TGCGCCAGCAGTCCTAGCAGGCTCTCTGGGGCCAACGTCCTGACTTTC.

In the case of this clonotype: This likely traces to a read error, being one base from a far larger clone. The rearrangement joins TRBV7-3 to TRBJ2-1; D tentatively reads TRBD1 or TRBD2 (5 bases each). Germline V gene sequence: CDR1 SGHTA, CDR2 FQGTGA. The CDR3 spans 14 residues. CDR3 nucleotide sequence: TGTGCCAGCAGCCCGTTCGGGGTGGACAATGGGCAGTTCTTC. This translates into CASSPFGVDNGQFF.

Only a few counts were recorded for this clonotype. V and J are TRBV6-1 and TRBJ2-3, with unresolved D. CDR3 length: 15 amino acids. Trimming cost V 1 base and J 1 base, with 9 bases left between them. Germline lookup yields CDR1 MNHNS and CDR2 SASEGT. Here the CDR3 DNA reads TGTGCCAGCAGTGAAGAAGTCCTGGGCACAGATACGCAGTATTTT. It encodes CASSEEVLGTDTQYF.

This clonotype appeared a few times. Given a much more abundant clone one base away, this may be a read error. This chain joins TRBV19 and TRBJ1-5; TRBD1 matches at 8 bases. This CDR3 spans 15 amino acids. Germline CDR1 reads LNHDA; CDR2 reads SQIVND (reference sequence). The junction had 7 bases not matched to a gene; V was cut back by 6 bases and J by 3 bases. The CDR3 DNA reads as TGTGCCAGTAGGGACAGGGCCCGGGACAATCAGCCCCAGCATTTT. It yields the protein CASRDRARDNQPQHF.

This clonotype has at least ten counts. The chain employs TRBV4-3 and TRBJ2-7; 7 nucleotides match TRBD1. The CDR3 length is 14 residues. CDR1 is LGHNA, CDR2 YSLEER, per germline. V lost 1 base and J lost 0; bases outside the gene matches: 0. CDR3 region: CASSQGQGSYEQYF. In nucleotides, the CDR3 is TGCGCCAGCAGCCAAGGACAGGGCTCCTACGAGCAGTACTTC.

This clonotype is medium-sized in the sample. The V call is TRBV7-2, the J call TRBJ1-1; tentative D call: TRBD1 (6 bases). The CDR3 extends over 15 amino acids. Germline values: CDR1 SGHTA, CDR2 FQGNSA. The V end was cut by 1 base, the J end by 6 bases, with 15 bases between. CDR3 residues: CASSLGGGMGAEAFF. CDR3 nucleotide sequence: TGTGCCAGCAGCTTAGGAGGGGGAATGGGGGCTGAAGCTTTCTTT.

This clonotype occurred many times. The V call is TRBV20-1, the J call TRBJ2-1; D not certain. CDR1 DFQATT and CDR2 SNEGSKA come from the germline V gene (reference sequence). The CDR3 covers 15 residues. V dropped 5 bases and J dropped 0 bases, with 14 bases sitting between them. CDR3 bases: TGCAGTGCTCGGTACCCTAGGAGCTCCTACAATGAGCAGTTCTTC. The encoded protein is CSARYPRSSYNEQFF.

This clonotype was seen ten or more times. J is TRBJ2-5 and V is TRBV7-8, with 7 bases aligning to TRBD2. The CDR3 consists of 16 residues. Germline-derived CDR1 and CDR2 are SGHVS and FQNEAQ. V shed 0 bases, J shed 4 bases, and the junction held 8 bases outside the gene matches. The CDR3 loop reads CASSLAKGGSGETQYF. The CDR3 nucleotides read TGTGCCAGCAGCTTAGCGAAAGGCGGGAGCGGAGAGACCCAGTACTTC.